These T cell receptor beta chains were read from a single sample in a study of OX40 agonist ivuxolimab in advanced cancers. TCRdb's table, derived via immunoSEQ multiplex PCR, lists solely in-frame clones and lacks some. Of 70,000 to 90,000 clones listed, 84% were seen once; the top ten hold under 7%. The starting material was CD4+ or CD8+ T cells sorted from blood, obtained in a trial of the OX40 agonist ivuxolimab. The receptors stem from an adult with an advanced solid tumor such as melanoma, head and neck, liver or kidney cancer. The CDR3 runs from the conserved cysteine through the conserved F or W. The D gene is left open where the match is weak. Clone size, where shown, is once, few, many, or a class for clones that have expanded.

TGCAGCGTTCTACACATGGACAGGAACACAGATACGCAGTATTTT CSVLHMDRNTDTQYF TRBJ2-3 TRBV29-1 NA TRBD1
TGTGCCAGCAGCTTAGCTACGAGCTCCTACAATGAGCAGTTCTTC CASSLATSSYNEQFF TRBJ2-1 TRBV11-2 NA NA
TGTGCCAGCAGGCCCGACCCAACCGAGCAGTACTTC CASRPDPTEQYF TRBJ2-7 TRBV2 NA NA
TGTGCCAGCAGCTTATGGACCTTCGAGCGGGAGGGCCTGGCCGGGGAGCTGTTTTTT CASSLWTFEREGLAGELFF TRBJ2-2 TRBV11-2 NA TRBD2
TGTGCCATCAGTGAGCCTACAGGGGGCCGAGGCTACACCTTC CAISEPTGGRGYTF TRBJ1-2 TRBV10-3 NA TRBD1
TGTGCCAGCAGCTTGGCCATGACTAGGGCGGAGACCCAGTACTTC CASSLAMTRAETQYF TRBJ2-5 TRBV5-8 few NA
TGTGCCAGCAGCTCGTCTCCGGGACAGGGGGCACAGACTGAAGCTTTCTTT CASSSSPGQGAQTEAFF TRBJ1-1 TRBV4-2 NA TRBD1
TGTGCCAGCTCACCCAGTGGAGGGGGCTATGGCTACACCTTC CASSPSGGGYGYTF TRBJ1-2 TRBV18 NA NA
TGCGCCAGCAGCTGGCCGGCAGGGAGCTCCTACAATGAGCAGTTCTTC CASSWPAGSSYNEQFF TRBJ2-1 TRBV5-1 NA NA
TGTGCCAGCTCACCAAACAGGCTCTCCTACGAGCAGTACTTC CASSPNRLSYEQYF TRBJ2-7 TRBV18 NA NA
TGTGCCAGCAGCTTAGTTGGACAGGGTAGAACCGGGGAGCTGTTTTTT CASSLVGQGRTGELFF TRBJ2-2 TRBV11-3 NA TRBD1
TGTGCCAGTCGAGGGACAGCAACTAATGAAAAACTGTTTTTT CASRGTATNEKLFF TRBJ1-4 TRBV19 NA TRBD1
TGTGCCAGCTCTCAAGCGGTCTCCTACGAGCAGTACTTC CASSQAVSYEQYF TRBJ2-7 TRBV9 NA NA
TGTGCTTTGGCGTTTGGGGACAGTCCAGAGACCCAGTACTTC CALAFGDSPETQYF TRBJ2-5 TRBV30 NA TRBD1